Shown below are 31 T cell receptor beta chains from a single sample sequenced in a study of radiotherapy plus CTLA-4 blockade in lung cancer. Profiled with immunoSEQ multiplex PCR; TCRdb holds only in-frame clones, not every one. This table has roughly 110,000 clones, approximately 81% appearing once. The sample was peripheral blood, taken from a patient treated with radiotherapy plus ipilimumab. These receptors were obtained from a human donor with non-small cell lung cancer that progressed on radiotherapy plus ipilimumab. Some clones in this sample may be carry-over from other donors' samples.

This chain joins TRBV7-2 and TRBJ2-5; possible D gene TRBD2, 7 bases. Germline assignment: CDR1 SGHTA and CDR2 FQGNSA. Trimming removed 2 bases at V and 5 bases at J, with 12 bases between. The length of the CDR3 is 14 residues. The CDR3 loop is CASSLMRGQETQYF. CDR3 DNA sequence: TGTGCCAGCAGCTTAATGCGGGGGCAGGAGACCCAGTACTTC.

As regards this clone: Mismatch with germline at one junction end may stem from a read error. This chain connects TRBV7-2 to TRBJ2-5; 8 nucleotides line up with TRBD2. This CDR3 has 11 residues. Germline CDR1 reads SGHTA; CDR2 reads FQGNSA. The CDR3 nucleotides read TGTGCCAGCAGCTTCGGTATCGGGGGGGACTTC. Translating gives CASSFGIGGDF.

The genes are TRBV5-1 and TRBJ2-3; D perhaps matches TRBD2 (6 bases). Germline V gene sequence: CDR1 SGHRS, CDR2 YFSETQ. Trimming stripped 4 bases from V and 0 bases from J, with 12 bases between. The CDR3 covers 15 residues. In nucleotides, the CDR3 is TGCGCCAGCAGCCCGGAGGGGTTGAGCACAGATACGCAGTATTTT. Translating gives CASSPEGLSTDTQYF.

The CDR3 region is CASSLLGQNSYEQYF. The DNA for the CDR3 is TGTGCCAGCAGCTTATTGGGGCAGAACTCCTACGAGCAGTACTTC. This chain connects TRBV7-2 to TRBJ2-5, with D tentatively TRBD1 (5 bases). Judging by the DNA end, TRBJ2-7 fits better; the J call may be wrong. This CDR3 comprises 15 residues. From germline, CDR1 is SGHTA and CDR2 FQGNSA.

A single count supports this clone. This chain uses TRBV5-4 with TRBJ2-2, with D maybe TRBD1 (5 bases). CDR1 is SGHNT and CDR2 is YYREEE in the germline V gene (reference sequence). The ends were cut back, 4 bases at V and 0 bases at J, with 13 bases in the middle. CDR3 size: 16 residues. CDR3 sequence: CASSPRQIANTGELFF. As DNA, the CDR3 is TGTGCCAGCAGCCCCAGACAGATAGCGAACACCGGGGAGCTGTTTTTT. Using reference TRBV5-4 and TRBJ2-2 for the parts outside the CDR3, the full variable domain is ETGVTQSPTHLIKTRGQQVTLRCSSQSGHNTVSWYQQALGQGPQFIFQYYREEENGRGNFPPRFSGLQFPNYSSELNVNALELDDSALYLCASSPRQIANTGELFFGEGSRLTVL.

This clone has more than one count but fewer than ten. The rearrangement uses TRBV18 and TRBJ1-5; 7 bases match TRBD1. Germline lookup yields CDR1 KGHSH and CDR2 LQKENI. The CDR3 covers 15 residues. With 4 bases clipped from V and 2 bases from J, the junction kept 5 bases outside the gene matches. The DNA of the CDR3 is TGTGCCAGCTCACGTCGACAGGGTGGCAATCAGCCCCAGCATTTT. This translates into CASSRRQGGNQPQHF.

DNA for the CDR3: TGCGCCAGCAGCTTTCAACTAGCGGGTAACTCCTACGAGCAGTACTTC. Residues: CASSFQLAGNSYEQYF. The V call is TRBV5-1, the J call TRBJ2-7, with 9 bases aligning to TRBD2. The CDR3 has 16 amino acids. Germline assignment: CDR1 SGHRS and CDR2 YFSETQ. With V trimmed by 2 bases and J by 0 bases, 6 bases remained unmatched.

The rearrangement joins TRBV19 to TRBJ1-5, with a weak D call TRBD1 (6 bases). This CDR3 is 15 amino acids long. The V gene's germline CDR1 is LNHDA and CDR2 SQIVND (reference sequence). With 6 bases removed from V and 0 bases from J, the gap between germline ends came to 12 bases. CDR3 nucleotide sequence: TGTGCCAGTAGACCGGGACAAGTTAGCAATCAGCCCCAGCATTTT. Its protein is CASRPGQVSNQPQHF.

The chain links TRBV20-1 to TRBJ1-1, with D unresolved. Germline assignment: CDR1 DFQATT and CDR2 SNEGSKA (reference sequence). V lost 4 bases, J lost 6 bases, and 9 bases lay in between. This CDR3 contains 11 residues. The DNA of the CDR3 is TGCAGTGCTAACCTCATAGCTGAAGCTTTCTTT. Residues: CSANLIAEAFF.

The chain couples TRBV4-3 to TRBJ2-1; tentative D call: TRBD1 (6 bases). There are 17 residues in the CDR3. Germline CDR1 and CDR2: LGHNA and YSLEER. Trimming took 4 bases from V and 1 from J, leaving 17 bases between them. The CDR3: CASSPRQASSSYNEQFF. The CDR3 region has the DNA TGCGCCAGCAGCCCCCGACAGGCATCTTCGTCCTACAATGAGCAGTTCTTC.

The V and J genes are TRBV13 and TRBJ2-5; TRBD2 might be the D (7 bases). This CDR3 spans 12 amino acids. V was clipped by 8 bases and J by 5 bases, with 12 bases between them. Germline assignment: CDR1 PRHDT and CDR2 FYEKMQ (reference sequence). Here the CDR3 reads CASQQGGETQYF. The DNA for the CDR3 is TGTGCCAGCCAACAGGGAGGGGAGACCCAGTACTTC.

The J gene is TRBJ2-3, the V gene TRBV11-3; D not certain. The CDR3 length is 15 residues. Germline lookup yields CDR1 SGHNT and CDR2 YENEEA. With 1 base removed from V and 0 bases from J, the gap between germline ends came to 8 bases. The DNA of the CDR3 is TGTGCCAGCAGCTTAGGTGGATTTAGCACAGATACGCAGTATTTT. This encodes CASSLGGFSTDTQYF.

A few counts support this clone. This chain connects TRBV10-3 to TRBJ1-6, with TRBD1 matching 9 bases. CDR1 is ENHRY, CDR2 SYGVKD, per germline. The junction had 2 bases not matched to a gene; V was cut back by 5 bases and J by 6 bases. The CDR3 runs 14 residues. The CDR3 DNA is TGTGCCATCAGTTCGACAGGGGGTAATTCACCCCTCCACTTT. This sequence encodes CAISSTGGNSPLHF.

The CDR3 nucleotides are TGTGCCAGCAGCCCCCCATCGGGAGAGCAGTACTTC. Translating gives CASSPPSGEQYF. The V gene is TRBV7-3, the J gene TRBJ2-7; tentatively, D is TRBD2 (5 bases). The CDR3 loop spans 12 amino acids. Germline-derived CDR1 and CDR2 are SGHTA and FQGTGA. Trimming shortened V by 5 bases and J by 7 bases, and 12 bases separated the two germline ends.

The chain is built from TRBV29-1 and TRBJ1-2; the D is unclear. This CDR3 spans 15 amino acids. Trimming removed 6 bases at V and 8 bases at J, with 25 bases between. Germline CDR1 reads SQVTM; CDR2 reads ANQGSEA. CDR3 in amino acids: CSVQQIYQGRAGYTF. In DNA form, the CDR3 reads TGCAGCGTCCAACAAATTTACCAAGGGCGTGCGGGCTACACCTTC.

The genes are TRBV11-3 and TRBJ1-1; no firm D call. V was trimmed by 3 bases and J by 0 bases, leaving 5 bases between them. Germline CDR1 reads SGHNT; CDR2 reads YENEEA. CDR3 length: 13 amino acids. Here the CDR3 DNA reads TGTGCCAGCAGCTTCACGGTGAACACTGAAGCTTTCTTT. Translated: CASSFTVNTEAFF.

The genes are TRBV11-2 and TRBJ1-2; D unclear. The CDR3 sequence is 12 residues long. Trimming pared 5 bases from V and 4 bases from J, leaving 8 bases between. Germline V gene lookup returns CDR1 SGHAT and CDR2 FQNNGV. The CDR3 nucleotides are TGTGCCAGCAGCGCTGAGGGCTATGGCTACACCTTC. It translates to CASSAEGYGYTF. Supplemented by reference TRBV11-2 and TRBJ1-2, the full variable domain reads EAGVAQSPRYKIIEKRQSVAFWCNPISGHATLYWYQQILGQGPKLLIQFQNNGVVDDSQLPKDRFSAERLKGVDSTLKIQPAKLEDSAVYLCASSAEGYGYTFGSGTRLTVV.

A single count supports this clone. V gene TRBV28 combines with J gene TRBJ2-7; D call uncertain. The V and J ends lost 5 bases and 2 bases respectively, with 7 bases between them. Germline CDR1 MDHEN, CDR2 SYDVKM. This CDR3 contains 12 residues. The DNA for the CDR3 is TGTGCCAGCAGTCAATCACCCTACGAGCAGTACTTC. As protein: CASSQSPYEQYF.

This clone has a count of ten or more. The rearrangement uses TRBV5-3 and TRBJ1-6, with D hard to call. TRBV5-3 is an ORF for which the function is uncertain. Trimming pared 0 bases from V and 7 bases from J, leaving 8 bases between. This CDR3 is built from 14 residues. CDR3 amino acids: CARSLGTVNSPLHF. CDR3 in DNA: TGTGCCAGAAGCTTGGGCACAGTAAATTCACCCCTCCACTTT.

The chain carries TRBV7-2 and TRBJ1-2; 8 positions agree with TRBD1. V trimming: 5 bases; J trimming: 5 bases; junction bases outside the gene matches: 4. This CDR3 is 13 amino acids long. CDR1 SGHTA and CDR2 FQGNSA come from the germline V gene. This CDR3 is CASSPRQGYGYTF. CDR3 DNA: TGTGCCAGCAGCCCTCGACAGGGGTATGGCTACACCTTC.

The chain uses TRBV7-2 and TRBJ1-4, with TRBD1 as a possible D gene (6 bases). V gave up 5 bases and J gave up 0 bases, with 7 bases separating them. The V gene's germline CDR1 is SGHTA and CDR2 FQGNSA. This CDR3 contains 14 residues. As DNA, the CDR3 is TGTGCCAGCAGCCAGGGGTCAACTAATGAAAAACTGTTTTTT. It is translated as CASSQGSTNEKLFF.

The rearrangement joins TRBV6-1 to TRBJ2-3, with 10 bases matching TRBD2. The V segment lost 7 bases and the J segment 4 bases; nucleotides outside the gene matches: 5. This CDR3 spans 14 amino acids. CDR1 and CDR2 from the germline V gene are MNHNS and SASEGT. This chain's CDR3 is CASNSGGTSDTQYF. CDR3 nucleotides: TGTGCCAGCAATAGCGGGGGGACTTCAGATACGCAGTATTTT.

This chain links TRBV11-3 with TRBJ2-6; D remains unclear. Germline values: CDR1 SGHNT, CDR2 YENEEA. V was cut by 3 bases and J by 0 bases, with 3 bases left in between. This CDR3 is built from 14 residues. The CDR3 DNA reads as TGTGCCAGCAGCTTGAGCTCTGGGGCCAACGTCCTGACTTTC. As protein: CASSLSSGANVLTF.

V gene TRBV5-1 combines with J gene TRBJ2-1; 11 bases are shared with TRBD2. The V and J ends lost 7 bases and 15 bases, in that order; junction bases with no gene match: 21. Germline CDR1 reads SGHRS; CDR2 reads YFSETQ. The CDR3 spans 16 residues. CDR3 residues: CASGSGALAGVQGRFF. The CDR3 nucleotides read TGCGCCAGCGGCTCGGGTGCACTAGCGGGGGTCCAAGGCAGGTTCTTC.

CDR3 in amino acids: CASSQDPDRPQYGYTF. Written as DNA, the CDR3 is TGTGCCAGCAGCCAAGATCCCGACAGGCCCCAATATGGCTACACCTTC. This chain connects TRBV4-2 to TRBJ1-2; D is possibly TRBD1 (6 bases). V was trimmed by 0 bases and J by 5 bases, leaving 16 bases between them. The CDR3 is 16 amino acids. Germline V CDR1 and CDR2: LGHNA, YNFKEQ.

The J gene is TRBJ2-7, the V gene TRBV5-4, with D possibly TRBD1 on 6 matching bases. Germline V gene lookup returns CDR1 SGHNT and CDR2 YYREEE (reference sequence). Trimming pared 4 bases from V and 2 bases from J, leaving 13 bases between. The CDR3 is made up of 14 amino acids. The CDR3 spells CASSLQTGPYEQYF. The CDR3 bases are TGTGCCAGCAGCCTACAGACAGGCCCCTACGAGCAGTACTTC.

The chain uses TRBV5-5 and TRBJ1-1; 8 nucleotides line up with TRBD1. Germline lookup yields CDR1 SGHKS and CDR2 YYEKEE (reference sequence). V lost 2 bases to trimming and J lost 0 bases; unmatched junction nucleotides: 6. This CDR3 has 16 amino acids. CDR3 sequence: CASSLFQGALNTEAFF. CDR3 nucleotides: TGTGCCAGCAGCTTATTTCAGGGGGCTCTGAACACTGAAGCTTTCTTT. The whole variable domain, remainder taken from reference TRBV5-5 and TRBJ1-1, is DAGVTQSPTHLIKTRGQQVTLRCSPISGHKSVSWYQQVLGQGPQFIFQYYEKEERGRGNFPDRFSARQFPNYSSELNVNALLLGDSALYLCASSLFQGALNTEAFFGQGTRLTVV.

The chain uses TRBV18 and TRBJ2-1; D unresolved. CDR3 size: 15 residues. Looked up from germline, CDR1 is KGHSH and CDR2 is LQKENI. Between the trimmed V and J ends, which lost 1 base and 5 bases, there was a span of 12 bases. In DNA, the CDR3 is TGTGCCAGCTCACCACAGGGATCAGATAACAATGAGCAGTTCTTC. Protein product: CASSPQGSDNNEQFF.

The rearrangement links TRBV7-2 to TRBJ2-1, with a weak D call TRBD2 (5 bases). The CDR3 has 16 amino acids. Between the trimmed V and J ends, which lost 5 bases and 6 bases, there was a span of 20 bases. Germline V gene data show CDR1 as SGHTA and CDR2 as FQGNSA. The CDR3 spells CASSPTYSAAVNEQFF. CDR3 sequence (DNA): TGTGCCAGCAGCCCCACCTATTCAGCGGCCGTCAATGAGCAGTTCTTC. The full variable domain, with the rest looked up from reference TRBV7-2 and TRBJ2-1, is GAGVSQSPSNKVTEKGKDVELRCDPISGHTALYWYRQSLGQGLEFLIYFQGNSAPDKSGLPSDRFSAERTGGSVSTLTIQRTQQEDSAVYLCASSPTYSAAVNEQFFGPGTRLTVL.

The V call is TRBV9, the J call TRBJ1-2; TRBD1 matches at 11 bases. Per the germline V gene, CDR1 is SGDLS and CDR2 is YYNGEE. CDR3 length: 17 amino acids. J was trimmed by 0 bases and V by 0 bases; bases with no gene match: 4. The CDR3 protein is CASSVGDRGLANYGYTF. The CDR3, as DNA: TGTGCCAGCAGCGTAGGGGACAGGGGGTTAGCTAACTATGGCTACACCTTC. The variable domain in full, with the rest retrieved from reference TRBV9 and TRBJ1-2, is DSGVTQTPKHLITATGQRVTLRCSPRSGDLSVYWYQQSLDQGLQFLIQYYNGEERAKGNILERFSAQQFPDLHSELNLSSLELGDSALYFCASSVGDRGLANYGYTFGSGTRLTVV.

This clone was observed once. The chain has TRBV20-1 and TRBJ1-1; unclear D gene. V was trimmed by 3 bases and J by 5 bases, leaving 7 bases between them. Looked up from germline, CDR1 is DFQATT and CDR2 is SNEGSKA (reference sequence). The CDR3 loop spans 11 amino acids. The CDR3 sequence is CSASRRTEAFF. The CDR3 bases are TGCAGTGCTAGCCGCCGAACTGAAGCTTTCTTT.